The 25 T cell receptor beta chains below come from one sample, sequenced in a study of OX40 agonist ivuxolimab in advanced cancers. The protocol was immunoSEQ multiplex PCR, while the TCRdb copy is restricted to in-frame clones and leaves out a portion. The repertoire holds approximately 69,000 clones, with approximately 88% as singletons. This specimen was CD4+ or CD8+ T cells sorted from blood, taken in a trial of the OX40 agonist ivuxolimab. All receptors derive from an adult with an advanced solid tumor such as melanoma, head and neck, liver or kidney cancer.

CDR3: CASSLVEGGDTQYF. The CDR3 DNA follows: TGTGCCAGCAGCTTGGTAGAGGGTGGAGATACGCAGTATTTT. This chain joins TRBV5-4 and TRBJ2-3, with TRBD2 as a possible D gene (5 bases). This CDR3 has 14 residues. The V end lost 0 bases, the J end lost 5 bases, and 10 bases lay between the germline ends. Germline V CDR1 and CDR2: SGHNT, YYREEE (reference sequence).

The chain joins TRBV7-9 to TRBJ2-1; D gene unclear. The V and J ends lost 6 bases and 3 bases respectively, with 3 bases between them. The CDR3 consists of 11 residues. CDR1 SEHNR and CDR2 FQNEAQ come from the germline V gene (reference sequence). For the CDR3, the DNA is TGTGCCAGCAGTTACTACAATGAGCAGTTCTTC. The encoded protein is CASSYYNEQFF. The whole variable domain, remainder taken from reference TRBV7-9 and TRBJ2-1, is DTGVSQNPRHKITKRGQNVTFRCDPISEHNRLYWYRQTLGQGPEFLTYFQNEAQLEKSRLLSDRFSAERPKGSFSTLEIQRTEQGDSAMYLCASSYYNEQFFGPGTRLTVL.

This chain uses TRBV6-1 with TRBJ2-7; TRBD1 aligns across 8 bases. The J segment lost 1 base and the V segment lost 5 bases, leaving 7 bases of the junction unmatched. CDR1 MNHNS and CDR2 SASEGT come from the germline V gene. The CDR3 covers 15 residues. This CDR3 is CASSSQGAYSYEQYF. As DNA, the CDR3 is TGTGCCAGCAGTTCGCAGGGGGCATATTCCTACGAGCAGTACTTC.

For this clone: This CDR3 is also generated by other DNA sequences in the sample. The CDR3 coding sequence is TGTGCCAGCAGTGAAGTCCGCACTGAAGCTTTCTTT. Its protein is CASSEVRTEAFF. The chain joins TRBV6-1 to TRBJ1-1; no clear D gene. V gave up 1 base and J gave up 4 bases, with 4 bases separating them. This CDR3 spans 12 amino acids. CDR1 and CDR2 from the germline V gene are MNHNS and SASEGT.

The J gene is TRBJ2-7, the V gene TRBV5-6; D remains unclear. The CDR3 covers 14 residues. Trimming left V 3 bases short and J 0 bases short, with 10 bases between. Germline assignment: CDR1 SGHDT and CDR2 YYEEEE. The CDR3 loop is CASSSLKSSYEQYF. DNA of the CDR3: TGTGCCAGCAGCTCCCTTAAGAGCTCCTACGAGCAGTACTTC.

The gene calls are TRBV6-1 and TRBJ1-1; 8 nucleotides match TRBD1. The CDR3 length is 19 residues. V gave up 2 bases and J gave up 0 bases; unmatched junction bases: 14. Germline CDR1 reads MNHNS; CDR2 reads SASEGT. CDR3: CASSEYIGGQGLMNTEAFF. The CDR3 nucleotides read TGTGCCAGCAGTGAATATATTGGAGGACAGGGTTTAATGAACACTGAAGCTTTCTTT.

J is TRBJ1-5 and V is TRBV19; the match to TRBD1 covers 7 bases. This CDR3 has 13 amino acids. V shed 8 bases and J 2 bases; nucleotides not matched to a gene: 3. Germline CDR1 and CDR2: LNHDA and SQIVND (reference sequence). CDR3 sequence: CASQDRGNQPQHF. The CDR3 DNA is TGTGCCAGTCAAGACAGGGGCAATCAGCCCCAGCATTTT.

V and J are TRBV12-2 and TRBJ2-6. TRBV12-2 has pseudogene status. The CDR3 totals 16 residues. The DNA for the CDR3 is TGTGCAAGTCGCTTAGAGTCGGCAAACCAAGCCAACGTCCTGACTTTC. Translation gives CASRLESANQANVLTF.

The chain has TRBV29-1 and TRBJ2-2; TRBD2 aligns across 7 bases. This CDR3 comprises 16 residues. Losses at the gene ends were 5 bases for V and 0 bases for J; bases not matched to a gene: 9. Looked up from germline, CDR1 is SQVTM and CDR2 is ANQGSEA. The CDR3 region is CSVPVRGGANTGELFF. CDR3 in DNA: TGCAGCGTTCCGGTTCGGGGAGGGGCGAACACCGGGGAGCTGTTTTTT.

This chain connects TRBV4-2 to TRBJ2-7; D is perhaps TRBD1 or TRBD2 (5 bases each). Germline V CDR1 and CDR2: LGHNA, YNFKEQ. CDR3 length: 15 amino acids. Trimming pared 1 base from V and 2 bases from J, leaving 12 bases between. The CDR3, as DNA: TGTGCCAGCAGCCAAGTAGTGGGGACGGCCTACGAGCAGTACTTC. Protein: CASSQVVGTAYEQYF.

The chain combines TRBV5-4 with TRBJ2-1; 11 nucleotides line up with TRBD1. CDR1 is SGHNT and CDR2 is YYREEE in the germline V gene (reference sequence). There are 13 residues in the CDR3. Germline trimming cut 6 bases from V and 10 bases from J; bases unmatched to any gene: 6. The CDR3 protein is CASIRDRGDEQFF. For the CDR3, the DNA is TGTGCCAGCATACGGGACAGGGGGGACGAGCAGTTCTTC.

This clone came up once. This chain connects TRBV5-6 to TRBJ1-6, with D unresolved. The germline CDR1 and CDR2 sequences are SGHDT and YYEEEE. V lost 4 bases, J lost 0 bases, and 8 bases lay in between. This CDR3 has 15 residues. CDR3 DNA: TGTGCCAGCAGCCCCCGGGGCTCCTATAATTCACCCCTCCACTTT. Protein sequence: CASSPRGSYNSPLHF.

This rearrangement joins TRBV2 to TRBJ2-2; no definite D call. The germline CDR1 and CDR2 sequences are SNHLY and FYNNEI. The CDR3 runs 14 residues. V shed 2 bases and J shed 5 bases, with 9 bases lying between them. The CDR3 here is CASSETQVTGELFF. The CDR3 nucleotides are TGTGCCAGCAGTGAAACTCAGGTTACCGGGGAGCTGTTTTTT.

The rearrangement uses TRBV4-1 and TRBJ2-5, with TRBD2 as a possible D gene (6 bases). Looked up from germline, CDR1 is MGHRA and CDR2 is YSYEKL. The CDR3 length is 16 residues. Trimming took 0 bases from V and 5 from J, leaving 16 bases between them. CDR3 sequence: CASSQDALAGRETQYF. CDR3 nucleotides: TGCGCCAGCAGCCAAGATGCCCTAGCAGGGAGGGAGACCCAGTACTTC.

A single count supports this clone. The chain employs TRBV5-6 and TRBJ1-1, with D perhaps matching TRBD1 (5 bases). Trimming took 0 bases from V and 0 from J, leaving 9 bases between them. Germline lookup yields CDR1 SGHDT and CDR2 YYEEEE. There are 15 residues in the CDR3. The CDR3 region has the DNA TGTGCCAGCAGCTTGGGCGGGGGAATGAACACTGAAGCTTTCTTT. Translated, it gives CASSLGGGMNTEAFF.

This clone appeared once. The V gene is TRBV2, the J gene TRBJ1-2; TRBD1 is a possible D gene (5 bases). Germline assignment: CDR1 SNHLY and CDR2 FYNNEI. Between the trimmed V and J ends, which lost 7 bases and 4 bases, there was a span of 13 bases. The CDR3 runs to 13 residues. CDR3 sequence: CASTTDSPYGYTF. The CDR3 DNA reads as TGTGCCAGCACAACCGACAGTCCCTATGGCTACACCTTC.

The chain has TRBV4-1 and TRBJ2-1; 8 bases map to TRBD1. J lost 8 bases, V lost 8 bases, and 11 bases had no gene match. There are 14 residues in the CDR3. The germline CDR1 and CDR2 sequences are MGHRA and YSYEKL. The CDR3 region is CASQRTGSLDEQFF. In DNA form, the CDR3 reads TGCGCCAGCCAACGGACAGGGAGTTTGGATGAGCAGTTCTTC.

A word on this clone: One junction end disagrees with the germline gene, perhaps due to a read error. The J gene is TRBJ2-3, the V gene TRBV5-4, with TRBD1 identical over 9 bases. The CDR3 has 14 amino acids. Germline CDR1 SGHNT, CDR2 YYREEE (reference sequence). In DNA form, the CDR3 reads TGTGCCAGCAGCTCACAGGGGGCCACAAATACGCAGTATTTT. This codes for CASSSQGATNTQYF.

The chain carries TRBV14 and TRBJ2-7; the D gene is possibly TRBD1 (6 bases). V was cut by 0 bases and J by 7 bases, with 10 bases left in between. This CDR3 comprises 13 residues. CDR1 SGHDN and CDR2 FVKESK come from the germline V gene. CDR3 loop: CASSQDLRGEQYF. The CDR3 DNA sequence: TGTGCCAGCAGCCAAGATCTAAGGGGGGAGCAGTACTTC.

CDR3 sequence reads: CASSSGTGANQPQHF. CDR3 nucleotides: TGCGCCAGCAGCTCAGGGACAGGGGCGAATCAGCCCCAGCATTTT. The chain combines TRBV5-1 with TRBJ1-5, with TRBD1 matching 10 bases. The CDR3 runs 15 residues. V lost 3 bases and J lost 4; bases outside the gene matches: 4. Germline CDR1 reads SGHRS; CDR2 reads YFSETQ.

This chain uses TRBV5-5 with TRBJ1-4; the D gene is possibly TRBD1 (5 bases). Germline V gene lookup returns CDR1 SGHKS and CDR2 YYEKEE (reference sequence). The CDR3 length is 15 residues. Trimming cost V 3 bases and J 6 bases, with 15 bases left between them. The CDR3 loop reads CASSSEGQGDEKLFF. The CDR3, as DNA: TGTGCCAGCAGCTCAGAGGGGCAGGGAGATGAAAAACTGTTTTTT.

This chain uses TRBV11-2 with TRBJ2-7; TRBD1 matches 8 bases. CDR1 is SGHAT, CDR2 FQNNGV, per germline. The CDR3 is 18 residues long. V shed 1 base, J shed 2 bases, and the junction held 13 bases outside the gene matches. This CDR3 reads CASSLGPQGAPVPYEQYF. Here the CDR3 DNA reads TGTGCCAGCAGCTTAGGTCCCCAGGGGGCCCCAGTCCCCTACGAGCAGTACTTC.

V is TRBV18 and J is TRBJ2-2; D remains unclear. The germline CDR1 and CDR2 sequences are KGHSH and LQKENI. Trimming pared 2 bases from V and 0 bases from J, leaving 10 bases between. This CDR3 comprises 16 residues. The CDR3, as DNA: TGTGCCAGCTCACCAATTTATCTTTCGAACACCGGGGAGCTGTTTTTT. This translates into CASSPIYLSNTGELFF.

The chain recombines TRBV6-9 with TRBJ2-2; D is ambiguous. With 7 bases removed from V and 3 bases from J, the gap between germline ends came to 24 bases. Germline values: CDR1 MNHGY, CDR2 SVAAGI. The CDR3 consists of 18 residues. The CDR3 sequence is CASNPSPGPPYHTGELFF. CDR3 sequence (DNA): TGTGCCAGCAATCCCTCCCCCGGGCCCCCCTATCACACCGGGGAGCTGTTTTTT.

The J gene is TRBJ1-2, the V gene TRBV2; weak D call: TRBD1 (6 bases). The CDR3 is 11 residues long. Trimming removed 5 bases at V and 7 bases at J, with 8 bases between. Germline V CDR1 and CDR2: SNHLY, FYNNEI. The CDR3 protein is CASSMGAGYTF. CDR3 sequence (DNA): TGTGCCAGCAGTATGGGGGCTGGCTACACCTTC.